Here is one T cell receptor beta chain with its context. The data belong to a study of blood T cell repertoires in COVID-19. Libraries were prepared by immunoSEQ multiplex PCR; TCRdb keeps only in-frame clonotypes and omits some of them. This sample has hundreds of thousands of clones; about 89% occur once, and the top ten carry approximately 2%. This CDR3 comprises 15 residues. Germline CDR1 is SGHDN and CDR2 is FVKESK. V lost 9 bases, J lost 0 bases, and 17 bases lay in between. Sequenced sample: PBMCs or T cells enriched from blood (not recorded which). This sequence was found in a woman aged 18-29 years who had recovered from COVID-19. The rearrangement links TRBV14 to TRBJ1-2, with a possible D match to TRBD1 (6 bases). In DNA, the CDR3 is TGTGCCAGACAGCGCAGGGGCCAAACTAACTATGGCTACACCTTC. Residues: CARQRRGQTNYGYTF.